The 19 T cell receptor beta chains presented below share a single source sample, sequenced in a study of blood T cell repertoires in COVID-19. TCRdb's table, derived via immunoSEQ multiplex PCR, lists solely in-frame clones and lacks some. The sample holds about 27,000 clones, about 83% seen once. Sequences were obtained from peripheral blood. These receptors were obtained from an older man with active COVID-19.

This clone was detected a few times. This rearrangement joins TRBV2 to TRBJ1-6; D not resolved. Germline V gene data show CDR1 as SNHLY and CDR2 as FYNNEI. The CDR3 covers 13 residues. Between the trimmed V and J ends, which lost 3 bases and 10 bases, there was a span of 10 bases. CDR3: CASSEGRLSPLHF. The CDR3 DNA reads TGTGCCAGCAGTGAGGGCCGTCTCTCACCCCTCCACTTT.

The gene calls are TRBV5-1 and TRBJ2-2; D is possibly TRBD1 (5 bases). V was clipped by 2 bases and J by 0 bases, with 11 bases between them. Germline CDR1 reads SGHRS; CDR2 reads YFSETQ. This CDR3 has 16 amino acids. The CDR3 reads CASSLRGNANTGELFF. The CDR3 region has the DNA TGCGCCAGCAGCTTAAGGGGCAACGCGAACACCGGGGAGCTGTTTTTT.

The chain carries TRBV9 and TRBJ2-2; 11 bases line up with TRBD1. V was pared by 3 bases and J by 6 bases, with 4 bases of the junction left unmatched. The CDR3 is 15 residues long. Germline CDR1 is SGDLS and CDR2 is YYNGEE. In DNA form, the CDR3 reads TGTGCCAGCAGCGCCTGGGACAGGGGGGCCGGGGAGCTGTTTTTT. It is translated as CASSAWDRGAGELFF.

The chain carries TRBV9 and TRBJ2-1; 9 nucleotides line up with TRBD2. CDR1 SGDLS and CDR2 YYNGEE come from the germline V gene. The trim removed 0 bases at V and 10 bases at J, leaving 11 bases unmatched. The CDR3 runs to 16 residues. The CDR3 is CASSVEGSSGRWEQFF. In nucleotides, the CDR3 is TGTGCCAGCAGCGTAGAGGGGAGTAGCGGGAGATGGGAGCAGTTCTTC.

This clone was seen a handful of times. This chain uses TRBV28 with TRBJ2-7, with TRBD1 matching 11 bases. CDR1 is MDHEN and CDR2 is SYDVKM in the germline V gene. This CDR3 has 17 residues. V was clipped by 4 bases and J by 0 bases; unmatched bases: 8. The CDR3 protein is CASSYVWGQGVSYEQYF. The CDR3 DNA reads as TGTGCCAGCAGTTACGTCTGGGGACAGGGGGTCTCCTACGAGCAGTACTTC.

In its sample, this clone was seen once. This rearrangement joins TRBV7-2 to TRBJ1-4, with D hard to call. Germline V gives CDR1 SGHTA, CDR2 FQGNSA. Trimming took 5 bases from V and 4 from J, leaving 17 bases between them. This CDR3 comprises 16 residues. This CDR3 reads CASSPSGRGINEKLFF. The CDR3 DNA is TGTGCCAGCAGCCCGAGCGGACGGGGAATTAATGAAAAACTGTTTTTT.

The CDR3 DNA reads TGTGCCTGGAGTGTACGGGTAGGCACTGAAGCTTTCTTT. It is translated as CAWSVRVGTEAFF. The chain is built from TRBV30 and TRBJ1-1; D gene uncertain. Germline CDR1 is GTSNPN and CDR2 is SVGIG (reference sequence). This CDR3 region has 13 residues. Trimming left V 0 bases short and J 4 bases short, with 9 bases between.

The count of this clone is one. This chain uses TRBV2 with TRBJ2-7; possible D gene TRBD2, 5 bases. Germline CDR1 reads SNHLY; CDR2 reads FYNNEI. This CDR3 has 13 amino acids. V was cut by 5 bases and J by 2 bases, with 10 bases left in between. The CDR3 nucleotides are TGTGCCAGCAGTACCCGGAGGCCCTACGAGCAGTACTTC. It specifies CASSTRRPYEQYF.

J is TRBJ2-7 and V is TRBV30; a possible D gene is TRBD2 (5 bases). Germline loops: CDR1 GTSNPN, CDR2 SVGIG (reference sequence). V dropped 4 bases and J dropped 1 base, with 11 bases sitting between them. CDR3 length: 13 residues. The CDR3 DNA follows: TGTGCCTGGAAAGTGAGAGGGTCCTACGAGCAGTACTTC. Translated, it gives CAWKVRGSYEQYF.

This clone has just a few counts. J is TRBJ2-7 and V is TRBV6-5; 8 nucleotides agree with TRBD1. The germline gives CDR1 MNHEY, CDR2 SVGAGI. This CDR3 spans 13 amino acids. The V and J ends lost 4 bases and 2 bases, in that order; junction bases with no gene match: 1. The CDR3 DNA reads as TGTGCCAGCAGTTCGACAGGGGCCTACGAGCAGTACTTC. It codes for CASSSTGAYEQYF.

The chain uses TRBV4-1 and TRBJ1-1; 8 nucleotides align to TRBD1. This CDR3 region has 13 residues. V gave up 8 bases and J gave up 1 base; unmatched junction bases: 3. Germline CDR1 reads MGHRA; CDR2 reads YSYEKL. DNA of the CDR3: TGCGCCAGCCGCAGGGGGCAGAACACTGAAGCTTTCTTT. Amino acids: CASRRGQNTEAFF.

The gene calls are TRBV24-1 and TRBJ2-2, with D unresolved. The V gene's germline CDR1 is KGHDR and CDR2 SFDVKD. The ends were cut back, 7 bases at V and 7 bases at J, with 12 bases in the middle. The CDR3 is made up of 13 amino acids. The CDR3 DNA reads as TGTGCCACCAGCCCCGACTCTGTCGGGGAGCTGTTTTTT. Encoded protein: CATSPDSVGELFF.

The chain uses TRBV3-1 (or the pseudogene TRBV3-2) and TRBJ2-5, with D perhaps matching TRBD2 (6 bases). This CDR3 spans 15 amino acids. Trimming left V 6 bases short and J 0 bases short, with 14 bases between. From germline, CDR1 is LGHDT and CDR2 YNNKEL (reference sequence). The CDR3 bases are TGTGCCAGCAGATCGACTAGTTCCTACCAAGAGACCCAGTACTTC. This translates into CASRSTSSYQETQYF.

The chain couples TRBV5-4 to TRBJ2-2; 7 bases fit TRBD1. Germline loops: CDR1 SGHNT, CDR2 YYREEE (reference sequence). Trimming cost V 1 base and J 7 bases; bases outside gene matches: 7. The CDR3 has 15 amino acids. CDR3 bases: TGTGCCAGCAGCTTGATGACAGGGTATAGCGGGGAGCTGTTTTTT. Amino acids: CASSLMTGYSGELFF.

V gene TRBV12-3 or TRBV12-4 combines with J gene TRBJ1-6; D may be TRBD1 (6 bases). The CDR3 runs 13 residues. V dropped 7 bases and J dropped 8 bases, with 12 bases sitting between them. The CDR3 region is CASKNNRDSPLHF. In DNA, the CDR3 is TGTGCCAGCAAGAACAACAGGGATTCACCCCTCCACTTT.

CDR3: CASRLGQTISGNTIYF. CDR3 nucleotide sequence: TGTGCCAGCAGATTGGGACAGACAATCTCTGGAAACACCATATATTTT. The J gene is TRBJ1-3, the V gene TRBV11-2; 7 bases fit TRBD1. This CDR3 contains 16 residues. The germline gives CDR1 SGHAT, CDR2 FQNNGV. V shed 6 bases, J shed 0 bases, and the junction held 8 bases outside the gene matches.

CDR3 in DNA: TGTGCCAGCAGCCAAGAGAGTCAGGCTAGCGGGAGGAGATACGAGCAGTACTTC. Protein: CASSQESQASGRRYEQYF. V gene TRBV4-2 combines with J gene TRBJ2-7, with TRBD2 identical over 11 bases. CDR3 length: 18 residues. V lost 0 bases and J lost 4; bases outside the gene matches: 11. CDR1 is LGHNA, CDR2 YNFKEQ, per germline.

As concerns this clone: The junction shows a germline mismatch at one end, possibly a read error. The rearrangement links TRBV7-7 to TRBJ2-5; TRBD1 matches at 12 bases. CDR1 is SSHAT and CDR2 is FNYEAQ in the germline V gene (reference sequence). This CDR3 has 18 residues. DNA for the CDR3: TGTGCTAGCAGTCTACGTTGGTCCGGGACAGGGGGCTTTGAGACCCAGTACTTC. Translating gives CASSLRWSGTGGFETQYF.

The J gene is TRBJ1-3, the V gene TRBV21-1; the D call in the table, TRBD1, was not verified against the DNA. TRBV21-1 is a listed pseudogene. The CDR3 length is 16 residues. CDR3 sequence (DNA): TGTGCCAGCAGCAAAAGGGAACAGGTGGCTGGAAACACCATATATTTT. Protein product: CASSKREQVAGNTIYF.